The rows below give T cell receptor beta chains drawn from one sample of a study of early T cells in non-severe SARS-CoV-2 infection. A single record per CDR3 protein comes from TCRdb applying MiXCR to the 5' RACE reads. This sample yields tens of thousands of distinct CDR3 sequences, of which roughly 15% are seen a single time; less than 5% belongs to the top ten. Sequences were derived from whole blood, sampled at baseline. Receptors were obtained from an adult who was a healthcare worker with PCR-confirmed SARS-CoV-2 infection or an uninfected control (not recorded which). Both conserved end residues are trimmed from each CDR3. Each record gives: clone size, V gene, CDR3 protein. The size entry is marked missing in some rows and otherwise reads once, few, many or a size class.

>many|TRBV7-9
ASSLGQGFYNSPLH
>few|TRBV7-9
ASSFRPYEQY
>many|TRBV7-9
ASSFYLTPGTSVRTDTQY
>.|TRBV29-1
SFSSGNTIY
>.|TRBV2
ASTPTHTYEQY
>.|TRBV29-1
SVLPIQGQGSGELF
>few|TRBV7-3
ASSSYSGNTIY
>few|TRBV20-1
SASGGRLKTQY
>.|TRBV20-1
SALTGTRFNEQY
>.|TRBV15
ATSTGRNYGYT
>few|TRBV29-1
SAPDSYSYNEQF
>few|TRBV9
ASSVGGGSRVPPRQY
>few|TRBV24-1
ATSSPRGLEAF
>.|TRBV15
ATSFTGAGGEKLF
>few|TRBV7-9
ASSLAGGREQY
>.|TRBV27
ASSFLVEIYSNQPQH
>many|TRBV7-6
ASSSSGRLTGELF
>.|TRBV20-1
SAPMETQY
>.|TRBV18
ASSPELATYEQY
>.|TRBV10-3
AISESGETGQPQH
>few|TRBV11-2
ASRGRSEQTYEQY
>few|TRBV6-6
ASSSMDGAKNIQY
>few|TRBV6-4
ASTPAGETYEQY
>few|TRBV4-2
ASSQDPRTGNNSPLH
>few|TRBV19
ASSIGQGNEQF
>.|TRBV6-5
ASKTPGAKNIQY
>many|TRBV2
ASRVGYRNEKLF
>.|TRBV29-1
SVYRGQSTDTQY
>.|TRBV5-4
ASRDRGSYEQY
>many|TRBV2
ASSEGTGEETQY
>many|TRBV6-1
ASTTAGTVRYGYT
>.|TRBV9
ASSAGQGGNTIY
>.|TRBV5-5
ASSFGQLSTDTQY
>few|TRBV5-1
ASSEGLSGNTIY
>many|TRBV30
AWIPGSGDTQY
>few|TRBV24-1
ATSHPSGTSGRSGTGELF
>few|TRBV4-1
ASSQEPVTGELF
>few|TRBV20-1
SALQGRNEKLF
>few|TRBV28
ASSLREISGNTIY
>.|TRBV27
ASRRTSGSPEEQF
>.|TRBV6-5
ASSVWGGGNQPQH
>few|TRBV20-1
SARGAAGVWDTQY
>many|TRBV6-1
ASSGWTGEAF
>few|TRBV7-9
ASSLSGSPLH
>few|TRBV7-9
ATQGVWGTDTQY
>many|TRBV29-1
SVGSAPNEQF
>.|TRBV5-1
ASSLNARADEQY
>.|TRBV5-4
ASSLGLTGELF
>many|TRBV20-1
SARRQGAAPPDTQY
>few|TRBV20-1
SASRIDTQY
>many|TRBV7-9
ASSPGTGGMRNTEAF
>few|TRBV2
ASSDASGSTDTQY
>many|TRBV28
ASSLGMAGGSKASGRYEQY
>.|TRBV11-2
ASSSPLEQY
>.|TRBV15
ATTEGGNTGELF
>many|TRBV7-2
ASSLGEF
>many|TRBV29-1
SARTGPGANVLT
>.|TRBV27
ASSWTGTEGYT
>.|TRBV4-1
ASSQDLGLAVTGELF